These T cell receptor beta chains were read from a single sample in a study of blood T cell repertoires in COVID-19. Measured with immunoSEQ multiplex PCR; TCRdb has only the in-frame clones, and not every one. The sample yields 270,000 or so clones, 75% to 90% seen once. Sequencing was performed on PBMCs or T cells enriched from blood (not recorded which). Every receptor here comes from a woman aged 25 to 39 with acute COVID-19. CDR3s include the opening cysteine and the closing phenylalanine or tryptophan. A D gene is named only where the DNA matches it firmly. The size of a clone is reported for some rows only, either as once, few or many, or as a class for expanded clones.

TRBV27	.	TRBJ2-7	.	CASSQYTEGAYEQYF	TGTGCCAGCAGTCAATATACCGAAGGGGCCTACGAGCAGTACTTC
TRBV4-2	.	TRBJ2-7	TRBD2	CASSQEAGASYEQYF	TGTGCCAGCAGCCAAGAGGCGGGAGCCTCCTACGAGCAGTACTTC
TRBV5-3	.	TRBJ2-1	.	CARSRHGEQFF	TGTGCCAGAAGCCGGCACGGGGAGCAGTTCTTC
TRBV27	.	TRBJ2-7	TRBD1	CASSYGQGDYEQYF	TGTGCCAGCAGTTATGGACAGGGGGACTACGAGCAGTACTTC
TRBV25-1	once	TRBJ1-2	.	CASSESGRAGYTF	TGTGCCAGCAGTGAATCGGGAAGGGCTGGCTACACCTTC
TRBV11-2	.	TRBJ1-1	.	CASSPGGYTEAFF	TGTGCCAGCAGCCCCGGGGGTTACACTGAAGCTTTCTTT
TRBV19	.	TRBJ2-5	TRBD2	CASSISGERGETQYF	TGTGCCAGTAGTATTAGCGGGGAGCGGGGGGAGACCCAGTACTTC
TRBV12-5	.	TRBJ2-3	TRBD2	CASGAGTSVPSTDTQYF	TGTGCTAGTGGCGCGGGGACTAGCGTACCTAGCACAGATACGCAGTATTTT
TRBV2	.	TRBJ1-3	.	CASSESGNSGNTIYF	TGTGCCAGCAGTGAATCGGGGAACTCTGGAAACACCATATATTTT
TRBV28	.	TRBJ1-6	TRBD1	CASSSGQGRSPLHF	TGTGCCAGCAGCTCGGGACAGGGACGTTCGCCCCTCCACTTT
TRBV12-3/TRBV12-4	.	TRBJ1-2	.	CASSLIQGLGYTF	TGTGCCAGCAGTTTAATCCAGGGGCTTGGCTACACCTTC
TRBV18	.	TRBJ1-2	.	CASSPIQGDGYTF	TGTGCCAGCTCACCTATACAGGGAGACGGCTACACCTTC
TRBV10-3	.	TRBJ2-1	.	CAIGRREVDNEQFF	TGTGCCATCGGTAGGAGGGAGGTGGACAATGAGCAGTTCTTC
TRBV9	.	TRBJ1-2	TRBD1	CASSVAQGAGYGYTF	TGTGCCAGCAGCGTAGCACAGGGGGCTGGCTATGGCTACACCTTC
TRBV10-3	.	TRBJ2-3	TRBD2	CAISEVETSGLSTDTQYF	TGTGCCATCAGTGAGGTAGAGACTAGCGGACTGAGCACAGATACGCAGTATTTT
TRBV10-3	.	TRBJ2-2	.	CAISEGARHTGELFF	TGTGCCATCAGTGAGGGGGCCAGACACACCGGGGAGCTGTTTTTT
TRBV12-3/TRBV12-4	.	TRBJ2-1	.	CASSLQGYNEQFF	TGTGCCAGCAGTCTACAGGGATACAATGAGCAGTTCTTC
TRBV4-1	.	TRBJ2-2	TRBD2	CASSQPTSGGNTGELFF	TGCGCCAGCAGCCAACCAACTAGCGGGGGGAACACCGGGGAGCTGTTTTTT
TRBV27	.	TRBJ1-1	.	CASSLKGIMNTEAFF	TGTGCCAGCAGTTTAAAGGGGATTATGAACACTGAAGCTTTCTTT
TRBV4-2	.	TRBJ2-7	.	CASSHDLAASYEQYF	TGTGCCAGCAGCCACGACTTAGCGGCCTCCTACGAGCAGTACTTC
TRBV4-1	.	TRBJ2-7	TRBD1	CASSPRQGLIYEQYF	TGCGCCAGCAGCCCCAGACAGGGCCTCATCTACGAGCAGTACTTC
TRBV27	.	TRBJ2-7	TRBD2	CASSLSSGGSYEQYF	TGTGCCAGCAGTTTAAGTAGCGGGGGTTCCTACGAGCAGTACTTC
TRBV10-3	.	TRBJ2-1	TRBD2	CAIGDSSGGGNEQFF	TGTGCCATAGGGGACTCTAGCGGGGGTGGTAATGAGCAGTTCTTC
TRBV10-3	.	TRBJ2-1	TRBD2	CAISESFSSGRGEQFF	TGTGCCATCAGTGAGTCGTTTTCTAGCGGGAGAGGTGAGCAGTTCTTC
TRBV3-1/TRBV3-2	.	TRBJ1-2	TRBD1	CASSQDGTGGYGYTF	TGTGCCAGCAGCCAAGATGGCACAGGGGGCTATGGCTACACCTTC
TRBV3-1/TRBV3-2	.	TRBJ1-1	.	CASSQEGPGWGMNTEAFF	TGTGCCAGCAGCCAAGAGGGGCCAGGGTGGGGCATGAACACTGAAGCTTTCTTT
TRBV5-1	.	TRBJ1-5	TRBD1	CASSRAPGQGAEPQHF	TGCGCCAGCAGCAGAGCACCGGGACAGGGGGCTGAGCCCCAGCATTTT
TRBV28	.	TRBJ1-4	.	CASNFGGSGDFSTNEKLFF	TGTGCCAGCAATTTTGGTGGATCTGGGGACTTTTCAACTAATGAAAAACTGTTTTTT
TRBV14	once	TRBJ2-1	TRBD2	CASSLIAGGPEQFF	TGTGCCAGCAGCCTAATAGCGGGAGGACCTGAGCAGTTCTTC
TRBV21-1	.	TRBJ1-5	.	CASIQDRDFTPSNQPQHF	TGTGCCAGCATCCAGGACAGGGACTTTACCCCTAGCAATCAGCCCCAGCATTTT
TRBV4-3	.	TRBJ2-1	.	CASSQAGSEQFF	TGCGCCAGCAGCCAAGCGGGGAGTGAGCAGTTCTTC
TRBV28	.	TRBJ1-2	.	CASSVNYGYTF	TGTGCCAGCAGCGTAAACTATGGCTACACCTTC
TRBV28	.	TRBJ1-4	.	CASSLNEKLFF	TGTGCCAGCAGTCTAAATGAAAAACTGTTTTTT
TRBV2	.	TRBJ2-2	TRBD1	CASSFSLPNRGERTGELFF	TGTGCCAGCAGTTTTTCCCTACCCAACAGGGGCGAACGGACCGGGGAGCTGTTTTTT
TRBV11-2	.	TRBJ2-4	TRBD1	CASSLDMGGTGDIQYF	TGTGCCAGCAGCTTAGATATGGGGGGGACAGGGGACATTCAGTACTTC
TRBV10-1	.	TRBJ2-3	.	CASSESAQRGTDTQYF	TGCGCCAGCAGTGAGTCGGCACAGCGGGGCACAGATACGCAGTATTTT
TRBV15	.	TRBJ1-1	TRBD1	CATSSRPGTGAKAFF	TGTGCCACCAGCAGTCGTCCCGGGACAGGGGCCAAAGCTTTCTTT